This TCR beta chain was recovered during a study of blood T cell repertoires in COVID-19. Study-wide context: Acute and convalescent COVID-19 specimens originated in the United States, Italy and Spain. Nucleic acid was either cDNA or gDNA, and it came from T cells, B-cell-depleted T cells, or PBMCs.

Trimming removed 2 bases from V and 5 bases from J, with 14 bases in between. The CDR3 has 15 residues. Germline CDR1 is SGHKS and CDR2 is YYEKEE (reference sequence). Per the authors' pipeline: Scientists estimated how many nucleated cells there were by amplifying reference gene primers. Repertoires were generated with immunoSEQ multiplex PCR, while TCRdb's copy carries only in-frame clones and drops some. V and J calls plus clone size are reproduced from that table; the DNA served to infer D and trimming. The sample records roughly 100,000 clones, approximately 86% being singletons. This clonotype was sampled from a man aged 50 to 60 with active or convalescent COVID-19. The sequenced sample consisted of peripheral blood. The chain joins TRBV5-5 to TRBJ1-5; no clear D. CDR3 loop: CASSFESRRDQPQHF. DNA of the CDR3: TGTGCCAGCAGCTTTGAGTCGCGGAGAGATCAGCCCCAGCATTTT.